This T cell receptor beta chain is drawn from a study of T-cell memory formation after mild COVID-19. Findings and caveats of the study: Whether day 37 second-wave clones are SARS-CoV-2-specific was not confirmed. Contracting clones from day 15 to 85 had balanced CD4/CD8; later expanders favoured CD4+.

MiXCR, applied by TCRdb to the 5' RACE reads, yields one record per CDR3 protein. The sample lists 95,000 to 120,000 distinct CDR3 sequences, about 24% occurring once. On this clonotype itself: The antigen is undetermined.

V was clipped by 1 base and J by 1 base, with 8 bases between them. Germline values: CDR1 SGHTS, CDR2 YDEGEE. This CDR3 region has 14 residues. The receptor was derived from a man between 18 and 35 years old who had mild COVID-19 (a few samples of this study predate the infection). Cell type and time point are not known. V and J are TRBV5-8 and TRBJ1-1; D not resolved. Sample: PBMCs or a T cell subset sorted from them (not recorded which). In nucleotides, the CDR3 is TGTGCCAGCAGCTTGACTGCGAGGAACACTGAAGCTTTCTTT. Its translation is CASSLTARNTEAFF.